This T cell receptor (beta chain) was sequenced in a study of T cell responses to AZD1222 COVID-19 vaccine. Whole-study findings and limits: Regions left unmutated in variants are reportedly the target of nearly half of spike-specific TCRs. Spike-specific TCR breadth and depth rose after two AZD1222 doses. Donors, mostly white British, included more females; clonal diversity was possibly underestimated.

V lost 4 bases to trimming and J lost 0 bases, with 11 bases between them. The length of the CDR3 is 14 residues. Germline CDR1 reads SQVTM; CDR2 reads ANQGSEA. Profiling relied on immunoSEQ multiplex PCR, and the TCRdb table lists in-frame clones only, not all of them. The sample contains about 54,000 clones, 80% to 90% of which appear only once. In this sample, this clone turned up a few times. Its target is not known. The origin of this receptor is an adult who received the AZD1222 COVID-19 vaccine. The sequences come from peripheral blood, collected 28 days after the second AZD1222 dose. The chain has TRBV29-1 and TRBJ2-3; D gene uncertain. CDR3 protein: CSVVYTPSTDTQYF. CDR3 nucleotides: TGCAGCGTTGTTTACACCCCTAGCACAGATACGCAGTATTTT.